The rows below give T cell receptor beta chains drawn from one sample of a study of blood T cell repertoires in COVID-19. Method: immunoSEQ multiplex PCR; TCRdb's copy keeps in-frame clones and lacks some. The profile covers more than 90,000 clones, with roughly 87% appearing a single time and 6.5% to 8.5% taken by the ten largest. Sequenced: peripheral blood. These receptors all stem from a human donor in a cohort sampled during active COVID-19. CDR3s include the opening cysteine and the closing phenylalanine or tryptophan. Fields, in order: J gene, D gene, V gene, clone size, CDR3 DNA, CDR3 protein. The D gene is left open where the match is weak. The listing skips clone size in some rows; elsewhere it reads once, few, many or a size class.

TRBJ1-2 TRBD1 TRBV19 - TGTGCCAGTAGGACCGGGACAGACTATGGCTACACCTTC CASRTGTDYGYTF
TRBJ2-1 TRBD2 TRBV12-5 once TGTGCTAGTGGCCAGACTAGCGGGGGGGGGAATGAGCAGTTCTTC CASGQTSGGGNEQFF
TRBJ1-1 TRBD1 TRBV5-5 - TGTGCCAGCAGCTTGTACGGACAGGTGAACACTGAAGCTTTCTTT CASSLYGQVNTEAFF
TRBJ1-5 - TRBV14 - TGTGCCAGCAGCCAAGATGCGGCACAGCCCCAGCATTTT CASSQDAAQPQHF
TRBJ2-1 TRBD2 TRBV7-9 - TGTGCCAGCAGCTACCTAGCGGGAGGAGGCAATGAGCAGTTCTTC CASSYLAGGGNEQFF
TRBJ2-7 TRBD1 TRBV5-6 - TGTGCCAGCAGCAAAGGACAGGGGGCGGAGGAGCAGTACTTC CASSKGQGAEEQYF
TRBJ2-7 TRBD1 TRBV9 few TGTGCCAGCAGCGTAGGGACAGGTCAAGGGTACGAGCAGTACTTC CASSVGTGQGYEQYF
TRBJ1-2 - TRBV14 - TGTGCCAGCAGCCTAGCCGGAGGGGCGCTCCGGGGCTACACCTTC CASSLAGGALRGYTF
TRBJ2-7 - TRBV12-3/TRBV12-4 - TGTGCCAGCAGTTTCGGACAGAAATACGAGCAGTACTTC CASSFGQKYEQYF
TRBJ1-2 - TRBV25-1 - TGTGCCAGCAGTGAATATCGCAGTGATGGCTACACCTTC CASSEYRSDGYTF
TRBJ1-1 - TRBV28 many TGTGCCAGCAGCTCCCCCGGGGGTAGGACCACTGAAGCTTTCTTT CASSSPGGRTTEAFF
TRBJ1-2 - TRBV27 - TGTGCCAGCAGTTTCCCAGGGGCCTTAGGTGGCTACACCTTC CASSFPGALGGYTF
TRBJ1-1 TRBD1 TRBV5-5 - TGTGCCAGCAGCTTTTCCCTTACAGGGGGGGTGCACACTGAAGCTTTCTTT CASSFSLTGGVHTEAFF
TRBJ2-7 - TRBV12-3/TRBV12-4 - TGTGCCAGCAGTTTAGCCTTTTCCGAGCAGTACTTC CASSLAFSEQYF
TRBJ2-3 - TRBV6-2/TRBV6-3 - TGTGCCAGCAGCCTGACCTCCGGAGGAGATACGCAGTATTTT CASSLTSGGDTQYF
TRBJ2-3 - TRBV6-5 - TGTGCCAGCAGCGCGGATGCCACGCAGTATTTT CASSADATQYF
TRBJ1-1 TRBD1 TRBV11-2 - TGTGCCAGCAGCACCGATTCCGGACAGGTGAACACTGAAGCTTTCTTT CASSTDSGQVNTEAFF
TRBJ2-5 - TRBV19 - TGTGCCAGTAACCCAACAGGGGGAGGGCCTGTCACAGAGACCCAGTACTTC CASNPTGGGPVTETQYF
TRBJ1-6 - TRBV10-1 few TGCGCCAGCAGTGCCCAGGCCCCGAATTCACCCCTCCACTTT CASSAQAPNSPLHF
TRBJ1-1 TRBD1 TRBV5-1 - TGCGCCAGCAGCATCAGGGGGCCCGGGAACACTGAAGCTTTCTTT CASSIRGPGNTEAFF
TRBJ1-2 - TRBV28 - TGTGCCAGCCTACGAACAGGGTCCCCCTACTATGGCTACACCTTC CASLRTGSPYYGYTF
TRBJ1-5 TRBD1 TRBV5-4 - TGTGCCAGCAGCCGCAGGGGGACCAATCAGCCCCAGCATTTT CASSRRGTNQPQHF
TRBJ1-4 - TRBV5-4 once TGTGCCAGCAGCTTGGGGGCCGACGCAACTAATGAAAAACTGTTTTTT CASSLGADATNEKLFF
TRBJ1-1 - TRBV27 - TGTGCCAGCAGTTTATCCCCCGGAGAGGCCACGAACACTGAAGCTTTCTTT CASSLSPGEATNTEAFF
TRBJ1-6 TRBD1 TRBV10-3 - TGTGCCATCAGTGGACAGGGGGGTTCACCCCTCCACTTT CAISGQGGSPLHF
TRBJ1-2 - TRBV10-1 - TGCGCCAGCAGTGAAGGGGACACGCCGGAAGGCTACACCTTC CASSEGDTPEGYTF
TRBJ2-3 TRBD2 TRBV18 - TGTGCCAGCTCACCGAGGACTAGCGGAGGGAACACAGATACGCAGTATTTT CASSPRTSGGNTDTQYF
TRBJ1-1 - TRBV5-1 - TGCGCCAGCAGCTTGGAGGACGGAGGCGCTGAAGCTTTCTTT CASSLEDGGAEAFF
TRBJ1-1 TRBD1 TRBV5-3 - TGTGCCAGAAGCTTGTGGAGGGACAGGATCAACACTGAAGCTTTCTTT CARSLWRDRINTEAFF
TRBJ2-3 TRBD2 TRBV24-1 - TGTGCCACCAGTGACCGAAGGGCTAGCGGGAGTTTTCGGGATACGCAGTATTTT CATSDRRASGSFRDTQYF
TRBJ1-1 - TRBV6-1 - TGTGCCAGCAGTGAATTGAGGAACACTGAAGCTTTCTTT CASSELRNTEAFF
TRBJ2-7 TRBD1 TRBV7-9 - TGTGCCAGCAGCTCACAGGGGCCCCCCCTTTACGAGCAGTACTTC CASSSQGPPLYEQYF
TRBJ1-1 - TRBV11-2 - TGTGCCAGCAGCTTACAGGGAATTGACACTGAAGCTTTCTTT CASSLQGIDTEAFF
TRBJ2-1 - TRBV19 - TGTGCCAGTAGTATAAGGGTAGGGAGCTCCTACAATGAGCAGTTCTTC CASSIRVGSSYNEQFF
TRBJ2-2 TRBD2 TRBV7-9 - TGTGCCAGCAGCTTACTCTCTCTAGCGGGAGGGCCTAGAGGCGGGGAGCTGTTTTTT CASSLLSLAGGPRGGELFF
TRBJ2-7 TRBD1 TRBV5-4 once TGTGCCAGCAGCAGACCCGGGACAGGGTTCGGCGAGCAGTACTTC CASSRPGTGFGEQYF
TRBJ1-5 TRBD1 TRBV16 - TGTGCCAGCAGCCCCGACAGGGGTAGCAATCAGCCCCAGCATTTT CASSPDRGSNQPQHF
TRBJ2-1 TRBD2 TRBV2 - TGTGCCAGCACCCTCGGGACTAGCGGGGGCGGGGATGAGCAGTTCTTC CASTLGTSGGGDEQFF
TRBJ2-7 TRBD2 TRBV5-1 - TGCGCCAGCAGCCCCCCGGGGGGGGTGTCTTCCTACGAGCAGTACTTC CASSPPGGVSSYEQYF
TRBJ1-5 TRBD1 TRBV3-1/TRBV3-2 - TGTGCCAGCAGCCAACCGGGACAGGGGGTCCCCCAGCATTTT CASSQPGQGVPQHF
TRBJ1-6 TRBD1 TRBV5-4 - TGTGCCAGCTGTCGGCTTGGGACAGACTATAATTCACCCCTCCACTTT CASCRLGTDYNSPLHF